The 8 T cell receptor beta chains in this list originate from one sample, sequenced in a study of T cell responses to AZD1222 COVID-19 vaccine. Libraries were prepared by immunoSEQ multiplex PCR; TCRdb keeps only in-frame clonotypes and omits some of them. The sample records around 130,000 clones, around 94% being singletons. The source material was peripheral blood, sampled on day 0 of AZD1222 vaccination. Receptors originate from an adult in good health.

This rearrangement joins TRBV4-2 to TRBJ2-1; 8 nucleotides agree with TRBD2. CDR1 LGHNA and CDR2 YNFKEQ come from the germline V gene. The ends lost 0 bases at V and 6 bases at J; junction bases unmatched: 13. This CDR3 region has 18 residues. In nucleotides, the CDR3 is TGTGCCAGCAGCCAAGATCGAAGCGGGAGTGGGTTGGTCAATGAGCAGTTCTTC. Translated, it gives CASSQDRSGSGLVNEQFF.

The chain couples TRBV4-1 to TRBJ1-2; unclear D gene. Germline CDR1 and CDR2: MGHRA and YSYEKL. The V end was cut by 0 bases, the J end by 0 bases, with 11 bases between. The CDR3 consists of 16 residues. The CDR3 DNA reads as TGCGCCAGCAGCCAAGATTTGCAGGACTCTAACTATGGCTACACCTTC. Its translation: CASSQDLQDSNYGYTF.

The J gene is TRBJ2-1, the V gene TRBV19; D remains unclear. Per the germline V gene, CDR1 is LNHDA and CDR2 is SQIVND (reference sequence). V was cut by 3 bases and J by 6 bases, with 15 bases left in between. The CDR3 is 15 residues long. The CDR3 DNA reads as TGTGCCAGTAGTATTCCTGGCCTCGAGGCCAATGAGCAGTTCTTC. Protein sequence: CASSIPGLEANEQFF.

The V gene is TRBV3-1 (or the pseudogene TRBV3-2), the J gene TRBJ1-1; D might be TRBD1 (5 bases). The ends were cut back, 2 bases at V and 5 bases at J, with 12 bases in the middle. The CDR3 sequence is 14 residues long. Germline V gives CDR1 LGHDT, CDR2 YNNKEL (reference sequence). CDR3 sequence reads: CASSQFTGGTEAFF. The DNA for the CDR3 is TGTGCCAGCAGCCAATTCACGGGGGGGACTGAAGCTTTCTTT.

The genes are TRBV28 and TRBJ2-3; D is undetermined. V was shortened by 3 bases and J by 0 bases, with 4 bases between the two germline ends. This CDR3 spans 13 amino acids. Germline V gene sequence: CDR1 MDHEN, CDR2 SYDVKM. CDR3 sequence (DNA): TGTGCCAGCAGTTTCGCTAGCACAGATACGCAGTATTTT. Residues: CASSFASTDTQYF. The complete variable domain, with remaining parts taken from reference TRBV28 and TRBJ2-3, reads DVKVTQSSRYLVKRTGEKVFLECVQDMDHENMFWYRQDPGLGLRLIYFSYDVKMKEKGDIPEGYSVSREKKERFSLILESASTNQTSMYLCASSFASTDTQYFGPGTRLTVL.

The CDR3 nucleotides are TGTGCCAGTAGTATATCCCCCGGGATGCACTACGAGCAGTACTTC. Protein product: CASSISPGMHYEQYF. J is TRBJ2-7 and V is TRBV19; maybe TRBD2 (5 bases). The CDR3 loop spans 15 amino acids. Germline CDR1 is LNHDA and CDR2 is SQIVND (reference sequence). The ends were cut back, 2 bases at V and 3 bases at J, with 14 bases in the middle.

The chain is built from TRBV28 and TRBJ1-4, with unresolved D. The ends were cut back, 1 base at V and 5 bases at J, with 11 bases in the middle. CDR3 size: 15 residues. Germline V gene sequence: CDR1 MDHEN, CDR2 SYDVKM. CDR3 bases: TGTGCCAGCAGTTTATCCTGGGGAACCAATGAAAAACTGTTTTTT. Encoded protein: CASSLSWGTNEKLFF.

J is TRBJ2-4 and V is TRBV5-8, with a weak D call TRBD2 (6 bases). The CDR3 contains 17 residues. Germline assignment: CDR1 SGHTS and CDR2 YDEGEE. Trimming removed 0 bases from V and 7 bases from J, with 20 bases in between. CDR3 protein: CASSLVGDWDFPNIQYF. CDR3 nucleotide sequence: TGTGCCAGCAGCTTGGTAGGGGACTGGGACTTCCCCAACATTCAGTACTTC.